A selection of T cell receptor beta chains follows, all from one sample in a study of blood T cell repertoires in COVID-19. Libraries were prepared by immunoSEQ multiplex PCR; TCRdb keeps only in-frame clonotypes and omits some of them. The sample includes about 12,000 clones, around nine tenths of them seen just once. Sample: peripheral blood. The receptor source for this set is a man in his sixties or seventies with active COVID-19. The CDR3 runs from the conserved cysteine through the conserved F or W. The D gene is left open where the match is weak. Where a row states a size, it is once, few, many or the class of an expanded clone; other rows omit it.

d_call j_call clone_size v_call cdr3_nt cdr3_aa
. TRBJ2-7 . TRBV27 TGTGCCAGCAGTTTATTGGCCGCGGGGCAGGGCTCCTACGAGCAGTACTTC CASSLLAAGQGSYEQYF
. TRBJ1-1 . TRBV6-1 TGTGCCAGCAGTGAAGCGCTCGACTACACTGAAGCTTTCTTT CASSEALDYTEAFF
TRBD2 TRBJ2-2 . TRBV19 TGTGCCAGTAACGGGCTAGCGGCGAACACCGGGGAGCTGTTTTTT CASNGLAANTGELFF
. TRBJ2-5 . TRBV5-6 TGTGCCAGCAGCCCCCTTCGGGAGCTACAAGAGACCCAGTACTTC CASSPLRELQETQYF
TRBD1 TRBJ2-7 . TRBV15 TGTGCCACCGACAGGGGGTCCAACGAGCAGTACTTC CATDRGSNEQYF
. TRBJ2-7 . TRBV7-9 TGTGCCAGCACGGCTAGGGGTACCAACCCCTACGAGCAGTACTTC CASTARGTNPYEQYF
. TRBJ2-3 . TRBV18 TGTGCCAGCTCACCAACGACGGGGACGCAGTATTTT CASSPTTGTQYF
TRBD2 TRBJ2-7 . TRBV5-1 TGCGCCAGCAGCTTAATAGCGGGGAGCTCCTACGAGCAGTACTTC CASSLIAGSSYEQYF
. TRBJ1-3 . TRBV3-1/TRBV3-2 TGTGCCAGCAGCCAAAGAAGGGGCCACACCATATATTTT CASSQRRGHTIYF
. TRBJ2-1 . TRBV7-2 TGTGCCAGCAGCTTACTCCGTAATGAGCAGTTCTTC CASSLLRNEQFF
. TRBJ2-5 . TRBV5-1 TGCGCCAGCAGCTTGGGTAGCAGCCCCCAAGAGACCCAGTACTTC CASSLGSSPQETQYF
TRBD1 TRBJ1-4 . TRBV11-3 TGTGCCAGCAGAGGGACAGGCCAAAAACTGTTTTTT CASRGTGQKLFF
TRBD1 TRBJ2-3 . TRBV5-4 TGTGCCAGCAGCCCGGGCGGGACAGGGAACACAGATACGCAGTATTTT CASSPGGTGNTDTQYF
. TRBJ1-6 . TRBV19 TGTGCCAGTAGTATATCACAAGAATGGCCCCTCCACTTT CASSISQEWPLHF
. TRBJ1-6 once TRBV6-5 TGTGCCAGCAGTTTAACTTCAGGGAATTCACCCCTCCACTTT CASSLTSGNSPLHF
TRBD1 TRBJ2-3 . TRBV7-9 TGTGCCAGCAGCGCAAGGACAGGAGAGGGCACAGATACGCAGTATTTT CASSARTGEGTDTQYF
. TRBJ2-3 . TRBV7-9 TGTGCCAGCACTCTACAGGGATCCACAGATACGCAGTATTTT CASTLQGSTDTQYF
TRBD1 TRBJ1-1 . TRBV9 TGTGCCAGCAGCGTAGGAGGGGGCACGAACACTGAAGCTTTCTTT CASSVGGGTNTEAFF
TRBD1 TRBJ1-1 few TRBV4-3 TGCGCCAGCAGCCGGGACAGGGGGCGGTACACTGAAGCTTTCTTT CASSRDRGRYTEAFF
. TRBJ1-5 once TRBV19 TGTGCCAGCACCTATAGCAATCAGCCCCAGCATTTT CASTYSNQPQHF
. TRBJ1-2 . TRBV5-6 TGTGCCAGCAGCTGGACAGCAGAAGGCTACACCTTC CASSWTAEGYTF
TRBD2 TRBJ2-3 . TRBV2 TGTGCCAGCAGTATCACTAGCGGGAGCACAGATACGCAGTATTTT CASSITSGSTDTQYF
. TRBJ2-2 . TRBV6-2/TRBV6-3 TGTGCCAGCAGTTTGGTGGGGGCCGTCGGGGAGCTGTTTTTT CASSLVGAVGELFF
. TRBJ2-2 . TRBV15 TGTGCCACCAGCCCCCGAGGAACCTACACCGGGGAGCTGTTTTTT CATSPRGTYTGELFF
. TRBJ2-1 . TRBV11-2 TGTGCCAGCAGCATTAGCGGACTCTCCTACAATGAGCAGTTCTTC CASSISGLSYNEQFF
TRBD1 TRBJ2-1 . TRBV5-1 TGCGCCAGCAGCTTCGGGACAGGGATCCACAATGAGCAGTTCTTC CASSFGTGIHNEQFF
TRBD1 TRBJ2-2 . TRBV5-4 TGTGCCAGCAGCTTTCCAGGGGGCCCCTCGAACACCGGGGAGCTGTTTTTT CASSFPGGPSNTGELFF
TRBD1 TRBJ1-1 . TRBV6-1 TGTGCCAGCAGTGCACAGGGGGGCACTGAAGCTTTCTTT CASSAQGGTEAFF
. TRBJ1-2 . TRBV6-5 TGTGCCAGCAGTTACCGCGACACGTTCTATGGCTACACCTTC CASSYRDTFYGYTF
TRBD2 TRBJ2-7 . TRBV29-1 TGCAGCGTCGGTCAAAGCCCGGGGGGGCTCGAGCAGTACTTC CSVGQSPGGLEQYF
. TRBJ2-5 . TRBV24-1 TGTGCCACCCCCAGGGAAGAGACCCAGTACTTC CATPREETQYF
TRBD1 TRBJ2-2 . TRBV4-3 TGCGCCAGCAGCCAGTGGCAGGGGGCATATACCGGGGAGCTGTTTTTT CASSQWQGAYTGELFF
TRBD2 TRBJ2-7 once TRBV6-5 TGTGCCAGCAGCCACGGGGGGTTGGGGGAGCAGTACTTC CASSHGGLGEQYF
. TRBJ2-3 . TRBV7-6 TGTGCCAGCAGCTTAGCGATGAGTTTGGCGGGGTACGCAGATACGCAGTATTTT CASSLAMSLAGYADTQYF
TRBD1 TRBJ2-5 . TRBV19 TGTGCCAGTAGTCCACAGGGGAGAAAGGAGACCCAGTACTTC CASSPQGRKETQYF